This T cell receptor beta chain was identified in a study of shared clonotypes between healthy human individuals. CDR3 length: 15 residues. The germline gives CDR1 MNHNY, CDR2 SVGAGI (reference sequence). Profiling relied on immunoSEQ multiplex PCR, and the TCRdb table lists in-frame clones only, not all of them. Here the sample spans approximately 640,000 clones, roughly 70% being singletons. The genes are TRBV6-6 and TRBJ2-5, with 7 bases that match TRBD1. Gene TRBJ2-7 matches the end of the DNA better, so the J call may be wrong. The clonotype originates from a woman in her 30s in good health. Sequencing was carried out using memory CD4+ T cells sorted from blood. Subset in this sample: CD45RA-negative fraction. CDR3: CASGEQGDSLSEQYF. The CDR3 region has the DNA TGTGCCAGCGGTGAGCAGGGGGATTCCCTCAGCGAGCAGTACTTC.